A selection of T cell receptor beta chains follows, all from one sample in a study of metastatic and nonmetastatic thyroid tumors. TCRdb re-called the PCR reads through MiXCR. The repertoire holds 20,000 to 30,000 clones, 13% seen once, with 14% in the top ten. The sample comprised blood. These receptor sequences come from a female donor with papillary thyroid cancer or a benign thyroid nodule (not recorded which). Some clones in this sample may be carry-over from other donors' samples. Both conserved end residues are part of each CDR3. Fields, in order: CDR3 length, J gene, clone size, D gene, V gene, CDR3 DNA, CDR3 protein. A D gene is named only where the DNA matches it firmly. Clone size is not always given. Where it is, it says once, few, many or a class for expanded clones.

14	TRBJ2-1	many	.	TRBV28	TGTGCCAGCAGTGGTCAGGGTGAAGGGGATGAGCAGTTCTTC	CASSGQGEGDEQFF
15	TRBJ2-7	many	TRBD2	TRBV19	TGTGCCAGTAGTACCGGTAGCGGGAGGGCCTACGAGCAGTACTTC	CASSTGSGRAYEQYF
13	TRBJ2-5	.	.	TRBV15	TGTGCCACCAGCAGAATCGCGGGAGAGACCCAGTACTTC	CATSRIAGETQYF
13	TRBJ1-2	medium-sized	TRBD1	TRBV18	TGTGCCAGCTCACCCACACAGGGGGATGGCTACACCTTC	CASSPTQGDGYTF
12	TRBJ1-1	many	.	TRBV28	TGTGCCATCTCGGCCGCGAACCCAGAAGCTTTCTTT	CAISAANPEAFF
14	TRBJ2-2	many	.	TRBV7-9	TGTGCCAGCTCATCGGGGGCGGACACCGGGGAGCTGTTTTTT	CASSSGADTGELFF
14	TRBJ2-3	many	.	TRBV11-2	TGTGCCAGCAGCTTAGTATCGGTCATCGATACGCAGTATTTT	CASSLVSVIDTQYF
13	TRBJ2-7	medium-sized	TRBD1	TRBV18	TGTGCCAGCTCGACAGGGGTGGCGTACGAGCAGTACTTC	CASSTGVAYEQYF
15	TRBJ2-2	few	.	TRBV12-3/TRBV12-4	TGTGCCAGCATTTCCGCGACAGGTTTCACCGGGGAGCTGTTTTTT	CASISATGFTGELFF
15	TRBJ1-2	many	.	TRBV6-1	TGTGCCAGCAGCTTTGAGGTGGGTCAGGGATATGGCTACACCTTC	CASSFEVGQGYGYTF
15	TRBJ2-7	many	.	TRBV20-1	TGCAGTGCTAGAGATGGCAAAGGGAAATCCTACGAGCAGTACTTC	CSARDGKGKSYEQYF
13	TRBJ2-3	many	.	TRBV7-2	TGTGCCAGCAGCTTAGGGGGACTAGATACGCAGTATTTT	CASSLGGLDTQYF
16	TRBJ1-6	medium-sized	.	TRBV27	TGTGCCAGCAGTTTATCGGCAGGCGGGGGAAATTCACCCCTCCACTTT	CASSLSAGGGNSPLHF
15	TRBJ2-7	many	.	TRBV6-1	TGTGCCAGCAGTGATACTGGGCAGGCTACCTACGAGCAGTACTTC	CASSDTGQATYEQYF